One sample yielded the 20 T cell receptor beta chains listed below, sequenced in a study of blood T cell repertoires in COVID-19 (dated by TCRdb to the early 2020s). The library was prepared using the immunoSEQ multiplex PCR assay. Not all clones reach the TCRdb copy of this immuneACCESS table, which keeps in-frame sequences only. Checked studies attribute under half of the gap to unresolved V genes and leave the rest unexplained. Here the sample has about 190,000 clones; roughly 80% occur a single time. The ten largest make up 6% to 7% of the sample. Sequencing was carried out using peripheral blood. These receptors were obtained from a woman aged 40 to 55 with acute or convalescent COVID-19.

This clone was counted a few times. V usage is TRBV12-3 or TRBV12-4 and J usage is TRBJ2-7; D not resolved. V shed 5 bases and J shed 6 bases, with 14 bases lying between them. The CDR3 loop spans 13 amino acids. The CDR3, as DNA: TGTGCCAGCAGTAAATGTATAGAGTGCGAGCAGTACTTC. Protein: CASSKCIECEQYF.

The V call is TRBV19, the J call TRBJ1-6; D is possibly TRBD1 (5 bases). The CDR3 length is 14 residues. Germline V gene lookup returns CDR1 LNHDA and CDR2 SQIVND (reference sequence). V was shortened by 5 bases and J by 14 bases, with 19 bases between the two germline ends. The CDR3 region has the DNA TGTGCCAGTAGTCGCGCGGGGCCAGAGGTATCCCTCCACTTT. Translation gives CASSRAGPEVSLHF.

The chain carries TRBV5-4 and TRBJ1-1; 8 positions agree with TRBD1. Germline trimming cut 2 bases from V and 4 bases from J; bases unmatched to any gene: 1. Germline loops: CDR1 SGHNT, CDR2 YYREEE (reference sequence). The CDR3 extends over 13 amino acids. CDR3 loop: CASSFTGGTEAFF. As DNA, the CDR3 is TGTGCCAGCAGCTTTACAGGGGGCACTGAAGCTTTCTTT.

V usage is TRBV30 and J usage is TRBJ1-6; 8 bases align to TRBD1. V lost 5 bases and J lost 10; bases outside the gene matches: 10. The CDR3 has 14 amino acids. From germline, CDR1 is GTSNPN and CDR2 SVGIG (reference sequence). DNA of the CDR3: TGTGCCTGGTGGACAGGGTTTGAACGCTCACCCCTCCACTTT. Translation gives CAWWTGFERSPLHF.

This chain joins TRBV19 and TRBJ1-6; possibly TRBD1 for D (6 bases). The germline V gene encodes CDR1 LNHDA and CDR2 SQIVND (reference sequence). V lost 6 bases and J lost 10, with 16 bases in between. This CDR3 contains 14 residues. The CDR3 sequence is CASRLQGSVSPLHF. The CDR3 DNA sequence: TGTGCCAGTAGGTTACAGGGATCGGTATCACCCCTCCACTTT.

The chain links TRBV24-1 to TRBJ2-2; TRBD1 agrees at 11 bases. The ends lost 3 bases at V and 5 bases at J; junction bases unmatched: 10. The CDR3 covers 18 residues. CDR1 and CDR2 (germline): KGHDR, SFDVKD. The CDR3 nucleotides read TGTGCCACCAGTGATCCGTCGGAAGGACAGGGGGCAACCGGGGAGCTGTTTTTT. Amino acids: CATSDPSEGQGATGELFF.

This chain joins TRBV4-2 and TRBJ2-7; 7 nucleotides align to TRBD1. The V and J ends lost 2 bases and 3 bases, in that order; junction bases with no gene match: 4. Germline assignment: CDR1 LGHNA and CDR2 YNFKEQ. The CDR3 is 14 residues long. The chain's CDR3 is CASSQRQGSYEQYF. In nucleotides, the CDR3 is TGTGCCAGCAGCCAACGACAGGGAAGCTACGAGCAGTACTTC.

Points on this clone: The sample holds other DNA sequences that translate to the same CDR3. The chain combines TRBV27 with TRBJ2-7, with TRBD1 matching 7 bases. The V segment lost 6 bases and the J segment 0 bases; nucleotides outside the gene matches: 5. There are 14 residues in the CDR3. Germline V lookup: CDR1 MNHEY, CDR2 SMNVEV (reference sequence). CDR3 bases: TGTGCCAGCAGCCCGACAGGGAGCTCCTACGAGCAGTACTTC. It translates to CASSPTGSSYEQYF.

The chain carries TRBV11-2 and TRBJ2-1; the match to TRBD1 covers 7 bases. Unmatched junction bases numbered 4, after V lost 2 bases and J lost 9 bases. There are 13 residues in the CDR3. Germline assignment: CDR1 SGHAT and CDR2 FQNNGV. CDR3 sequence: CASSLQTGTEQFF. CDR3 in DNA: TGTGCCAGCAGCTTACAGACAGGGACTGAGCAGTTCTTC.

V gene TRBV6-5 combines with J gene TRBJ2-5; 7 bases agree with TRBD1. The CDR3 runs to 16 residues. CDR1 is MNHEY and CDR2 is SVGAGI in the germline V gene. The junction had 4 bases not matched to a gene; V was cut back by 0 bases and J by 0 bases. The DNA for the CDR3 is TGTGCCAGCAGTTACTCCCCACAGGGGTACCAAGAGACCCAGTACTTC. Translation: CASSYSPQGYQETQYF.

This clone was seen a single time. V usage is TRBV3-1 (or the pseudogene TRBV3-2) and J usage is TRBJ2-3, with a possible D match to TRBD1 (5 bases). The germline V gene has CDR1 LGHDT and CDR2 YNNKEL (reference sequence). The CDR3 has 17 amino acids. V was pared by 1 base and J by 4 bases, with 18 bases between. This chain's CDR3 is CASSQVQILRGADTQYF. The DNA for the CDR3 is TGTGCCAGCAGCCAAGTTCAGATTCTTAGGGGTGCAGATACGCAGTATTTT.

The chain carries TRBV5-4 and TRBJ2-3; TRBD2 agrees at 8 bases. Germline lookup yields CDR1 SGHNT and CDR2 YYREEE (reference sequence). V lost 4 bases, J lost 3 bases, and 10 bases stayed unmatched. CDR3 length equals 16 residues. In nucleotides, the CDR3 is TGTGCCAGCAGCCCGAGCCTAGCGGGCGGGACAGATACGCAGTATTTT. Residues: CASSPSLAGGTDTQYF.

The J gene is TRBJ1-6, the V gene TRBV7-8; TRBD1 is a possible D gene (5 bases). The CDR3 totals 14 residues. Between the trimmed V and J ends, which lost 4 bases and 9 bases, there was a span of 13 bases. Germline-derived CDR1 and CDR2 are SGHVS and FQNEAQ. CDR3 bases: TGTGCCAGCAGCTCCGGGACTTTGGTTTCACCCCTCCACTTT. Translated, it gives CASSSGTLVSPLHF.

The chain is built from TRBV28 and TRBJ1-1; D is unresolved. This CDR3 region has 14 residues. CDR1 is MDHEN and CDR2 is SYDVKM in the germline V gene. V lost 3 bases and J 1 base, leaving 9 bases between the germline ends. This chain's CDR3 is CASSLVTANTEAFF. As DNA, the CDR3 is TGTGCCAGCAGTTTGGTCACAGCGAACACTGAAGCTTTCTTT.

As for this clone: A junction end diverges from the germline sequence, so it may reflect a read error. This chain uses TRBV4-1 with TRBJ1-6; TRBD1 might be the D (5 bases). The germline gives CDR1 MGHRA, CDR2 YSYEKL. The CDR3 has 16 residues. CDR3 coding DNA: TGCGCCAGCAGACAAGTTGGGGCCACGAGGAATTCACCCCTCCACTTT. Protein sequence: CASRQVGATRNSPLHF.

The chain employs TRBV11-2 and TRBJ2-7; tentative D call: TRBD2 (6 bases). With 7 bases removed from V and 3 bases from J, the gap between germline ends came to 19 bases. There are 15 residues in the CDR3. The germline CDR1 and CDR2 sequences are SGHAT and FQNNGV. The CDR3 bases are TGTGCCAGCACCCGGGGGTGGCCCAAAAACTACGAGCAGTACTTC. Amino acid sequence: CASTRGWPKNYEQYF.

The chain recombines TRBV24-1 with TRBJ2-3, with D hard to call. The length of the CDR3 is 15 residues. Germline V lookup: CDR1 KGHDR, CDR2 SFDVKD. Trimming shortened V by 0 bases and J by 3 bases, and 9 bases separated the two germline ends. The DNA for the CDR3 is TGTGCCACCAGTGATTTGATGGAGTTAACAGATACGCAGTATTTT. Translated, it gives CATSDLMELTDTQYF.

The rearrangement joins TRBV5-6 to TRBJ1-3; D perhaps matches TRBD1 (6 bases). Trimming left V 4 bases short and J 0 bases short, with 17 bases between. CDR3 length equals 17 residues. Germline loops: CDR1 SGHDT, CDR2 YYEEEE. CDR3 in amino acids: CASSTFDRKDSGNTIYF. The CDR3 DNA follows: TGTGCCAGCAGCACCTTTGACAGGAAAGACTCTGGAAACACCATATATTTT. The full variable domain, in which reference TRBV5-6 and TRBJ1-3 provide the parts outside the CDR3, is DAGVTQSPTHLIKTRGQQVTLRCSPKSGHDTVSWYQQALGQGPQFIFQYYEEEERQRGNFPDRFSGHQFPNYSSELNVNALLLGDSALYLCASSTFDRKDSGNTIYFGEGSWLTVV.

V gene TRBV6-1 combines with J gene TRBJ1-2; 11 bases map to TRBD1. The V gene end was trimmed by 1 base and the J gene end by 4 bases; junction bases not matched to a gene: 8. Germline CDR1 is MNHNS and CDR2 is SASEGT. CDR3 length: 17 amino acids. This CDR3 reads CASSEVPFGQGAYGYTF. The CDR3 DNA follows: TGTGCCAGCAGTGAAGTTCCTTTCGGACAGGGGGCCTATGGCTACACCTTC.

The CDR3 loop is CAIKAAADTQYF. The CDR3 DNA sequence: TGTGCCATCAAGGCGGCCGCAGATACGCAGTATTTT. The rearrangement uses TRBV10-3 and TRBJ2-3; D remains unclear. In germline, CDR1 is ENHRY, CDR2 SYGVKD. Trimming removed 7 bases at V and 4 bases at J, with 9 bases between. This CDR3 is 12 amino acids long.